These T cell receptor beta chains were read from a single sample in a study of cytomegalovirus exposure and HLA in healthy donors. The assay was immunoSEQ multiplex PCR, and TCRdb's table has in-frame clones only and misses some. This sample's table has 80,000 or so clones. The source material was PBMCs. The origin of the receptors is a woman aged 30 to 39 in good health and CMV-seronegative. Both conserved end residues are part of each CDR3. Fields, in order: CDR3 DNA, CDR3 protein, J gene, V gene, D gene, CDR3 length. The D gene is left open where the match is weak.

DNA: TGTGCCAGCAGCTTAGGGGGCAACTATGGCTACACCTTC
CDR3: CASSLGGNYGYTF
J: TRBJ1-2
V: TRBV11-2
D: -
length: 13

DNA: TGTGCCAGCAGCGCGGACAGGGGCACTGAAGCTTTCTTT
CDR3: CASSADRGTEAFF
J: TRBJ1-1
V: TRBV7-8
D: TRBD1
length: 13

DNA: TGTGCCAGCAGTGAACTAGAGACCCAGTACTTC
CDR3: CASSELETQYF
J: TRBJ2-5
V: TRBV6-1
D: -
length: 11

DNA: TGTGCCAGCAGCCCCGACCAAACCAGCGCAGATACGCAGTATTTT
CDR3: CASSPDQTSADTQYF
J: TRBJ2-3
V: TRBV7-9
D: -
length: 15

DNA: TGTGCCAGTGGATCTAGCGGGGGGTTCTACAATGAGCAGTTCTTC
CDR3: CASGSSGGFYNEQFF
J: TRBJ2-1
V: TRBV19
D: TRBD2
length: 15

DNA: TGTGCCATCAGTACCGGGACAGACTACGAGCAGTACTTC
CDR3: CAISTGTDYEQYF
J: TRBJ2-7
V: TRBV10-3
D: TRBD1
length: 13

DNA: TGTGCCAGCAGCCAAGATCAATTCACAGGGGATCTGCGTTCACCCCTCCACTTT
CDR3: CASSQDQFTGDLRSPLHF
J: TRBJ1-6
V: TRBV4-2
D: TRBD1
length: 18

DNA: TGTGCCTGGTCGTACAGCGGGGGGAGGGGGAATGAGCAGTTCTTC
CDR3: CAWSYSGGRGNEQFF
J: TRBJ2-1
V: TRBV30
D: TRBD2
length: 15

DNA: TGTGCCAGCAGCCCAATTAGGGGGCGCGTGACTGAAGCTTTCTTT
CDR3: CASSPIRGRVTEAFF
J: TRBJ1-1
V: TRBV6-5
D: TRBD1
length: 15

DNA: TGTGCCAGCGGGGGCGGGAGGAAGTCCTACAATGAGCAGTTCTTC
CDR3: CASGGGRKSYNEQFF
J: TRBJ2-1
V: TRBV6-1
D: TRBD2
length: 15

DNA: TGCGCCAGCAGTTCTCAGGGGACAGATGGCTACACCTTC
CDR3: CASSSQGTDGYTF
J: TRBJ1-2
V: TRBV5-1
D: TRBD1
length: 13

DNA: TGTGCCAGCGCGAGTAGCGGGAGGGGTTACAATGAGCAGTTCTTC
CDR3: CASASSGRGYNEQFF
J: TRBJ2-1
V: TRBV6-6
D: TRBD2
length: 15

DNA: TGTGCCAGCAGTGTTTCGGCGGGGCTTCTGCATTTT
CDR3: CASSVSAGLLHF
J: TRBJ1-5
V: TRBV2
D: -
length: 12

DNA: TGTGCCAGCACCGAAGGACAGCTCTATGGCTACACCTTC
CDR3: CASTEGQLYGYTF
J: TRBJ1-2
V: TRBV6-1
D: -
length: 13

DNA: TGTGCCAGTAGGTCGCCGGAGGATTCGGGGGGCACCTTC
CDR3: CASRSPEDSGGTF
J: TRBJ1-2
V: TRBV19
D: -
length: 13

DNA: TGTGCCTACCATAAGCGGGACACCGGGGAGCTGTTTTTT
CDR3: CAYHKRDTGELFF
J: TRBJ2-2
V: TRBV30
D: -
length: 13

DNA: TGTGCCAGCATATCAGGGGCGGGAAACACCATATATTTT
CDR3: CASISGAGNTIYF
J: TRBJ1-3
V: TRBV2
D: -
length: 13

DNA: TGTGCCAGCAGCGGAAGCGGGGAGAACACCGGGGAGCTGTTTTTT
CDR3: CASSGSGENTGELFF
J: TRBJ2-2
V: TRBV9
D: TRBD2
length: 15

DNA: TGTGCCAGCAGCGACGGTGACACCTCCACCGGGGAGCTGTTTTTT
CDR3: CASSDGDTSTGELFF
J: TRBJ2-2
V: TRBV6-1
D: -
length: 15

DNA: TGTGCCAGTAGTATAGATCTGGCGGGACCCCACAATGAGCAGTTCTTC
CDR3: CASSIDLAGPHNEQFF
J: TRBJ2-1
V: TRBV19
D: -
length: 16

DNA: TGTGCCAGTAGTATAGTTAGCGGGTCGAGCACAGATACGCAGTATTTT
CDR3: CASSIVSGSSTDTQYF
J: TRBJ2-3
V: TRBV19
D: TRBD2
length: 16

DNA: TGTGCCAGCAGCCGAACCCTTGGGGACAGGGGAAACACTGAAGCTTTCTTT
CDR3: CASSRTLGDRGNTEAFF
J: TRBJ1-1
V: TRBV7-9
D: TRBD1
length: 17